What follows are 8 T cell receptor beta chains derived from one specimen sequenced in a study of blood T cell repertoires in COVID-19. TCRdb keeps only in-frame clones here, not all; method: immunoSEQ multiplex PCR. The sample carries some 200,000 clones, approximately 85% recorded once. The specimen sequenced was peripheral blood. The receptors derive from a man in his forties or fifties who had recovered from COVID-19.

V gene TRBV5-8 combines with J gene TRBJ2-7; 9 nucleotides agree with TRBD2. This CDR3 is built from 15 residues. Germline CDR1 is SGHTS and CDR2 is YDEGEE. V was pared by 4 bases and J by 7 bases, with 12 bases of the junction left unmatched. The CDR3 protein is CASSLGGSGRKEQYF. The CDR3 DNA sequence: TGTGCCAGCAGCCTCGGGGGTAGCGGGAGAAAAGAGCAGTACTTC.

The chain recombines TRBV3-1 (or the pseudogene TRBV3-2) with TRBJ2-1; D not certain. Germline CDR1 and CDR2: LGHDT and YNNKEL (reference sequence). V was trimmed by 1 base and J by 10 bases, leaving 5 bases between them. The CDR3 sequence is 11 residues long. The CDR3 region has the DNA TGTGCCAGCAGCCAAGCGCGGGAGCAGTTCTTC. Protein: CASSQAREQFF.

The rearrangement links TRBV3-1 (or the pseudogene TRBV3-2) to TRBJ2-7; 8 positions agree with TRBD2. The CDR3 extends over 15 amino acids. Germline V gene lookup returns CDR1 LGHDT and CDR2 YNNKEL (reference sequence). After removal of 6 bases from V and 1 base from J, the junction contained 8 bases not matched to a gene. The CDR3 DNA follows: TGTGCCAGCAGTCATCGGGGGGGCAGGTCCTACGAGCAGTACTTC. Encoded protein: CASSHRGGRSYEQYF.

V gene TRBV4-1 combines with J gene TRBJ1-1, with 8 bases matching TRBD1. Germline CDR1 reads MGHRA; CDR2 reads YSYEKL. J lost 1 base, V lost 3 bases, and 7 bases had no gene match. The CDR3 covers 16 residues. Written as DNA, the CDR3 is TGCGCCAGCAGCCAGGACCGGACAGGGAAGAACACTGAAGCTTTCTTT. This encodes CASSQDRTGKNTEAFF.

This chain connects TRBV30 to TRBJ2-3; 7 nucleotides match TRBD2. Germline V gene lookup returns CDR1 GTSNPN and CDR2 SVGIG (reference sequence). Unmatched junction bases numbered 2, after V lost 2 bases and J lost 0 bases. The CDR3 is made up of 14 amino acids. CDR3 bases: TGTGCCTGGAGTTTTAGCGGGAGCACAGATACGCAGTATTTT. Translating gives CAWSFSGSTDTQYF.

This chain uses TRBV11-2 with TRBJ2-2, with D hard to call. Germline values: CDR1 SGHAT, CDR2 FQNNGV. Deletions cut 5 bases from V and 2 bases from J, with 9 bases between. This CDR3 region has 14 residues. The CDR3 coding sequence is TGTGCCAGCAGCGCGCAGACTAACACCGGGGAGCTGTTTTTT. It encodes CASSAQTNTGELFF.

This clone was seen only a few times. CDR3 sequence reads: CASSSGLGSPDTQYF. The CDR3, as DNA: TGTGCCAGCAGCTCGGGACTAGGCTCCCCAGATACGCAGTATTTT. The J gene is TRBJ2-3, the V gene TRBV11-2; TRBD2 aligns across 8 bases. J lost 4 bases, V lost 4 bases, and 7 bases had no gene match. Germline-derived CDR1 and CDR2 are SGHAT and FQNNGV. CDR3 length: 15 residues.

This clone showed up just a few times. The chain uses TRBV18 and TRBJ1-1; perhaps TRBD1 as D (5 bases). CDR3 length: 16 residues. V was trimmed by 2 bases and J by 6 bases, leaving 19 bases between them. Germline values: CDR1 KGHSH, CDR2 LQKENI. CDR3 residues: CASSPDSAGKGSEAFF. The CDR3 bases are TGTGCCAGCTCACCAGATTCTGCAGGGAAGGGGTCTGAAGCTTTCTTT. Together with reference TRBV18 and TRBJ1-1, the CDR3 gives the full variable domain: NAGVMQNPRHLVRRRGQEARLRCSPMKGHSHVYWYRQLPEEGLKFMVYLQKENIIDESGMPKERFSAEFPKEGPSILRIQQVVRGDSAAYFCASSPDSAGKGSEAFFGQGTRLTVV.